A single sample is the source of the 32 T cell receptor beta chains below, sequenced in a study of OX40 agonist ivuxolimab in advanced cancers. This table comes from immunoSEQ multiplex PCR, and its TCRdb copy is limited to in-frame clones, with some not included. The data contain about 36,000 clones, roughly 91% of them singletons. This material consisted of CD4+ or CD8+ T cells sorted from blood, taken in a trial of the OX40 agonist ivuxolimab. These receptors originate from an adult with an advanced solid tumor such as melanoma, head and neck, liver or kidney cancer.

This clone has just one count. The chain carries TRBV2 and TRBJ1-1, with D possibly TRBD1 on 5 matching bases. The CDR3 covers 13 residues. Germline V gives CDR1 SNHLY, CDR2 FYNNEI. Trimming removed 1 base at V and 4 bases at J, with 7 bases between. CDR3 in DNA: TGTGCCAGCAGTGAAGTCAGGGCCACTGAAGCTTTCTTT. Amino acids: CASSEVRATEAFF.

The CDR3 protein is CASRLTLSYNEQFF. The CDR3, as DNA: TGTGCCAGCAGGCTGACCCTCTCCTACAATGAGCAGTTCTTC. This chain uses TRBV6-1 with TRBJ2-1; D not resolved. Trimming cost V 6 bases and J 0 bases, with 9 bases left between them. Germline V gene lookup returns CDR1 MNHNS and CDR2 SASEGT. The CDR3 runs to 14 residues.

The rearrangement uses TRBV28 and TRBJ1-3; TRBD1 aligns across 9 bases. This CDR3 comprises 15 residues. J gave up 4 bases and V 3 bases, and 4 bases lay outside the gene matches. Germline V gives CDR1 MDHEN, CDR2 SYDVKM. This CDR3 is CASSFRTGVGNTIYF. CDR3 bases: TGTGCCAGCAGTTTTCGGACAGGGGTCGGAAACACCATATATTTT.

The rearrangement links TRBV10-3 to TRBJ1-5; TRBD1 agrees at 10 bases. Germline values: CDR1 ENHRY, CDR2 SYGVKD. V lost 2 bases to trimming and J lost 5 bases; unmatched junction nucleotides: 0. The CDR3 runs to 14 residues. The CDR3 loop reads CAISEDRGHQPQHF. The CDR3 bases are TGTGCCATCAGTGAGGACAGGGGGCATCAGCCCCAGCATTTT.

The chain carries TRBV11-2 and TRBJ2-7, with D tentatively TRBD2 (6 bases). Trimming shortened V by 7 bases and J by 7 bases, and 11 bases separated the two germline ends. The CDR3 contains 11 residues. Germline CDR1 is SGHAT and CDR2 is FQNNGV. CDR3 sequence reads: CASIQGGEQYF. In DNA form, the CDR3 reads TGTGCCAGCATCCAAGGAGGGGAGCAGTACTTC. Variable domain in full (rest from reference TRBV11-2 and TRBJ2-7): EAGVAQSPRYKIIEKRQSVAFWCNPISGHATLYWYQQILGQGPKLLIQFQNNGVVDDSQLPKDRFSAERLKGVDSTLKIQPAKLEDSAVYLCASIQGGEQYFGPGTRLTVT.

The rearrangement uses TRBV11-2 and TRBJ1-1; a weak D match, TRBD1 (5 bases). CDR1 and CDR2 (germline): SGHAT, FQNNGV. Trimming shortened V by 5 bases and J by 7 bases, and 11 bases separated the two germline ends. This CDR3 has 12 amino acids. In DNA, the CDR3 is TGTGCCAGCAGCCGGGGGTTAGTTGAAGCTTTCTTT. This encodes CASSRGLVEAFF.

This clone is labeled medium-sized. This rearrangement joins TRBV2 to TRBJ2-1, with a tentative D call TRBD2 (6 bases). The germline CDR1 and CDR2 sequences are SNHLY and FYNNEI. CDR3 length: 16 amino acids. Trimming shortened V by 2 bases and J by 3 bases, and 14 bases separated the two germline ends. The CDR3 protein is CASSERVVGGYNEQFF. The CDR3, as DNA: TGTGCCAGCAGTGAAAGAGTAGTCGGGGGCTACAATGAGCAGTTCTTC.

The V and J genes are TRBV7-9 and TRBJ1-4; D is perhaps TRBD1 (5 bases). The CDR3 loop spans 16 amino acids. The ends were cut back, 5 bases at V and 6 bases at J, with 19 bases in the middle. The germline gives CDR1 SEHNR, CDR2 FQNEAQ (reference sequence). The CDR3: CASSPTGWGLDEKLFF. CDR3 nucleotide sequence: TGTGCCAGCAGCCCTACCGGTTGGGGACTTGATGAAAAACTGTTTTTT.

CDR3 region: CSPLADGEQFF. For the CDR3, the DNA is TGCAGTCCTTTAGCCGACGGTGAGCAGTTCTTC. The chain uses TRBV20-1 and TRBJ2-1; D gene ambiguous. From germline, CDR1 is DFQATT and CDR2 SNEGSKA (reference sequence). V lost 8 bases to trimming and J lost 9 bases, with 14 bases between them. CDR3 length: 11 amino acids.

This clone was found a few times. The J gene is TRBJ2-1, the V gene TRBV27; D unclear. Trimming stripped 4 bases from V and 0 bases from J, with 7 bases between. Germline-derived CDR1 and CDR2 are MNHEY and SMNVEV (reference sequence). This CDR3 has 14 amino acids. In nucleotides, the CDR3 is TGTGCCAGCAGTTCGGTCGGCTCCTACAATGAGCAGTTCTTC. This sequence encodes CASSSVGSYNEQFF.

The chain uses TRBV5-4 and TRBJ2-7, with 7 bases matching TRBD2. The CDR3 covers 14 residues. V lost 2 bases to trimming and J lost 1 base; unmatched junction nucleotides: 3. The V gene's germline CDR1 is SGHNT and CDR2 YYREEE (reference sequence). As DNA, the CDR3 is TGTGCCAGCAGCTTTGGCGGGAGTTCCTACGAGCAGTACTTC. The encoded protein is CASSFGGSSYEQYF.

The chain recombines TRBV7-8 with TRBJ2-7, with D possibly matching TRBD1 (6 bases). The CDR3 has 15 residues. Germline lookup yields CDR1 SGHVS and CDR2 FQNEAQ. Trimming cost V 5 bases and J 3 bases, with 17 bases left between them. The CDR3 DNA is TGTGCCAGCAGCCCCCCTCTAGGGGGACACTACGAGCAGTACTTC. It yields the protein CASSPPLGGHYEQYF.

This clone was seen just once. At one end the junction does not follow the germline gene, possibly because of a read error. The V and J genes are TRBV5-6 and TRBJ1-1, with D possibly being TRBD1 (5 bases). CDR1 SGHDT and CDR2 YYEEEE come from the germline V gene. This CDR3 has 14 amino acids. The CDR3 loop reads CASTLRGEDTEAFF. CDR3 bases: TGTGCCAGCACCTTGCGGGGGGAGGACACTGAAGCTTTCTTT.

The rearrangement joins TRBV30 to TRBJ2-2, with D perhaps matching TRBD1 or TRBD2 (6 bases each). This CDR3 comprises 15 residues. The V gene lost 5 bases and the J gene lost 4 bases, with 17 bases spanning the gap. Germline-derived CDR1 and CDR2 are GTSNPN and SVGIG (reference sequence). The DNA of the CDR3 is TGTGCCTGGTGTGCTGTGGGGGGCTTCACCGGGGAGCTGTTTTTT. It codes for CAWCAVGGFTGELFF.

The V and J genes are TRBV5-6 and TRBJ1-5, with D hard to call. Per germline, CDR1 SGHDT and CDR2 YYEEEE. This CDR3 is built from 14 residues. V gave up 5 bases and J gave up 4 bases, with 13 bases separating them. The CDR3 DNA follows: TGTGCCAGCAGGTACCCGGGATCAAATCAGCCCCAGCATTTT. Amino acid sequence: CASRYPGSNQPQHF. The full variable domain, completed using reference TRBV5-6 and TRBJ1-5, is DAGVTQSPTHLIKTRGQQVTLRCSPKSGHDTVSWYQQALGQGPQFIFQYYEEEERQRGNFPDRFSGHQFPNYSSELNVNALLLGDSALYLCASRYPGSNQPQHFGDGTRLSIL.

The V and J genes are TRBV19 and TRBJ2-1, with D uncertain. The CDR3 length is 15 residues. The V end lost 2 bases, the J end lost 0 bases, and 8 bases lay between the germline ends. Germline V gives CDR1 LNHDA, CDR2 SQIVND (reference sequence). CDR3 region: CASSIWSLSYNEQFF. CDR3 in DNA: TGTGCCAGTAGTATATGGTCTCTCTCCTACAATGAGCAGTTCTTC.

This chain links TRBV27 with TRBJ2-2; 7 bases agree with TRBD2. CDR1 and CDR2 (germline): MNHEY, SMNVEV (reference sequence). The V and J ends lost 3 bases and 5 bases, in that order; junction bases with no gene match: 3. This CDR3 is built from 14 residues. CDR3 in amino acids: CASSFAGVTGELFF. DNA of the CDR3: TGTGCCAGCAGTTTTGCGGGAGTTACCGGGGAGCTGTTTTTT.

V gene TRBV7-9 combines with J gene TRBJ1-1; D gene uncertain. Trimming cost V 5 bases and J 8 bases, with 12 bases left between them. The CDR3 is 12 residues long. Per germline, CDR1 SEHNR and CDR2 FQNEAQ (reference sequence). The CDR3, as DNA: TGTGCCAGCAGCGGTCAGTTTATGGAAGCTTTCTTT. This codes for CASSGQFMEAFF.

As regards this clone: The sample contains more than one DNA sequence encoding this CDR3. This rearrangement joins TRBV30 to TRBJ1-2; D gene ambiguous. The CDR3 consists of 13 residues. V was clipped by 4 bases and J by 4 bases, with 13 bases between them. Germline V gene data show CDR1 as GTSNPN and CDR2 as SVGIG (reference sequence). DNA for the CDR3: TGTGCCTGGAATCTCGTAGGAAGCTATGGCTACACCTTC. Translated: CAWNLVGSYGYTF.

The chain uses TRBV7-3 and TRBJ1-2; 8 bases fit TRBD1. CDR3 length: 14 amino acids. The V segment lost 4 bases and the J segment 4 bases; nucleotides outside the gene matches: 5. Germline loops: CDR1 SGHTA, CDR2 FQGTGA. CDR3 nucleotide sequence: TGTGCCAGCAGCTCAGGGGGCGGAAGCTATGGCTACACCTTC. Translated, it gives CASSSGGGSYGYTF.

This clone has only a few counts. The chain combines TRBV9 with TRBJ1-1, with TRBD1 matching 7 bases. This CDR3 has 13 amino acids. V lost 4 bases to trimming and J lost 1 base; unmatched junction nucleotides: 1. Germline-derived CDR1 and CDR2 are SGDLS and YYNGEE. Here the CDR3 DNA reads TGTGCCAGCAGCCCAGGGGGGAACACTGAAGCTTTCTTT. This gives the protein CASSPGGNTEAFF.

V usage is TRBV9 and J usage is TRBJ2-7, with 12 bases lining up with TRBD2. The V gene's germline CDR1 is SGDLS and CDR2 YYNGEE. The V segment lost 0 bases and the J segment 0 bases; nucleotides outside the gene matches: 1. CDR3 length: 16 amino acids. In DNA form, the CDR3 reads TGTGCCAGCAGCGTAGGACTAGCGGGGGCCTCCTACGAGCAGTACTTC. This sequence encodes CASSVGLAGASYEQYF. Full variable domain (rest looked up from reference TRBV9 and TRBJ2-7): DSGVTQTPKHLITATGQRVTLRCSPRSGDLSVYWYQQSLDQGLQFLIQYYNGEERAKGNILERFSAQQFPDLHSELNLSSLELGDSALYFCASSVGLAGASYEQYFGPGTRLTVT.

This chain links TRBV19 with TRBJ1-1; no clear D. CDR1 and CDR2 from the germline V gene are LNHDA and SQIVND (reference sequence). This CDR3 contains 14 residues. V was trimmed by 0 bases and J by 4 bases, leaving 9 bases between them. In nucleotides, the CDR3 is TGTGCCAGTAGTATAGATCTTGGCGGCACTGAAGCTTTCTTT. Residues: CASSIDLGGTEAFF.

The rearrangement uses TRBV7-8 and TRBJ1-2; 8 bases match TRBD1. V trimming: 8 bases; J trimming: 0 bases; junction bases outside the gene matches: 5. Germline V gives CDR1 SGHVS, CDR2 FQNEAQ. The CDR3 extends over 14 amino acids. CDR3 amino acids: CASGDRNTNYGYTF. The CDR3 coding sequence is TGTGCCAGCGGGGACAGGAACACTAACTATGGCTACACCTTC.

This sequence joins TRBV27 and TRBJ1-1; the D is unclear. Germline CDR1 reads MNHEY; CDR2 reads SMNVEV (reference sequence). V was cut by 3 bases and J by 7 bases, with 12 bases left in between. The CDR3 is 13 amino acids. The CDR3 here is CASSLLPGNEAFF. DNA for the CDR3: TGTGCCAGCAGTTTGCTCCCGGGCAATGAAGCTTTCTTT.

J is TRBJ2-1 and V is TRBV9, with 9 bases identical to TRBD2. Germline V gene data show CDR1 as SGDLS and CDR2 as YYNGEE. The CDR3 loop spans 9 amino acids. The CDR3 loop is CEAGGPKFF. CDR3 coding DNA: TGTGAGGCGGGAGGGCCGAAGTTCTTC. Using reference TRBV9 and TRBJ2-1 for the parts outside the CDR3, the full variable domain is DSGVTQTPKHLITATGQRVTLRCSPRSGDLSVYWYQQSLDQGLQFLIQYYNGEERAKGNILERFSAQQFPDLHSELNLSSLELGDSALYFCEAGGPKFFGPGTRLTVL.

V gene TRBV21-1 combines with J gene TRBJ1-2; TRBD1, the table's D call, was not compared with the DNA. TRBV21-1 is described as a pseudogene. The CDR3 length is 15 residues. CDR3 nucleotide sequence: TGTGCCAGCAGCAAAACATCAGGGGGCGTGAGGGGCTACACCTTC. This gives the protein CASSKTSGGVRGYTF.

This chain uses TRBV11-3 with TRBJ2-2; a weak D match, TRBD2 (5 bases). V lost 4 bases and J lost 8, with 8 bases in between. The CDR3 has 12 amino acids. Germline CDR1 reads SGHNT; CDR2 reads YENEEA. The chain's CDR3 is CASSSERGELFF. In DNA, the CDR3 is TGTGCCAGCAGCTCAGAGCGGGGGGAGCTGTTTTTT.

The gene calls are TRBV2 and TRBJ1-2; 8 bases map to TRBD1. This CDR3 contains 15 residues. Trimming cost V 3 bases and J 6 bases; bases outside gene matches: 9. In germline, CDR1 is SNHLY, CDR2 FYNNEI. For the CDR3, the DNA is TGTGCCAGCAGTGATCGGCAGGGGGCTTGGCATGGCTACACCTTC. This codes for CASSDRQGAWHGYTF.

This clone came up a few times. The chain has TRBV4-1 and TRBJ1-3; D is ambiguous. V lost 0 bases and J 1 base, leaving 4 bases between the germline ends. The CDR3 spans 14 residues. Germline CDR1 reads MGHRA; CDR2 reads YSYEKL. In DNA form, the CDR3 reads TGCGCCAGCAGCCAAGATAGGTCTGGAAACACCATATATTTT. It codes for CASSQDRSGNTIYF.

This chain joins TRBV2 and TRBJ2-2; D may be TRBD1 or TRBD2 (8 bases each). V lost 2 bases and J 7 bases, leaving 20 bases between the germline ends. From germline, CDR1 is SNHLY and CDR2 FYNNEI. The CDR3 is made up of 17 amino acids. CDR3 in DNA: TGTGCCAGCAGTGAACCGGGGGGGACAGGACCTTTCGGGGAGCTGTTTTTT. Protein product: CASSEPGGTGPFGELFF.

The rearrangement links TRBV4-2 to TRBJ2-2; D is unclear. Germline CDR1 LGHNA, CDR2 YNFKEQ. V was trimmed by 2 bases and J by 1 base, leaving 8 bases between them. The CDR3 runs to 15 residues. This CDR3 is CASSQPTMNTGELFF. CDR3 bases: TGTGCCAGCAGCCAACCTACAATGAACACCGGGGAGCTGTTTTTT.